This entry concerns a single T cell receptor (beta chain). Germline lookup yields CDR1 MDHEN and CDR2 SYDVKM. This CDR3 comprises 11 residues. V lost 7 bases and J 11 bases, leaving 12 bases between the germline ends. The sample originates from a study of shared clonotypes between healthy human individuals. Per the original methods: Junction-only sequences without quality scores were provided by ImmunoSEQ, so filtering was different. Sequencing used immunoSEQ multiplex PCR; TCRdb keeps in-frame clones, though not all of them. V, J and clone size were drawn from that table, and D and trimming were deduced from the DNA. The sample holds fewer than 550,000 clones, about three quarters seen once.

The receptor was isolated from a woman between 40 and 50 years old in good health. Some clones in this sample may be carry-over from other donors' samples. Sequenced sample: PBMCs. The rearrangement links TRBV28 to TRBJ2-1; the D gene is possibly TRBD2 (6 bases). The CDR3 nucleotides are TGTGCCAGCATAGGCGGGACCAAGCAGTTCTTC. This codes for CASIGGTKQFF.